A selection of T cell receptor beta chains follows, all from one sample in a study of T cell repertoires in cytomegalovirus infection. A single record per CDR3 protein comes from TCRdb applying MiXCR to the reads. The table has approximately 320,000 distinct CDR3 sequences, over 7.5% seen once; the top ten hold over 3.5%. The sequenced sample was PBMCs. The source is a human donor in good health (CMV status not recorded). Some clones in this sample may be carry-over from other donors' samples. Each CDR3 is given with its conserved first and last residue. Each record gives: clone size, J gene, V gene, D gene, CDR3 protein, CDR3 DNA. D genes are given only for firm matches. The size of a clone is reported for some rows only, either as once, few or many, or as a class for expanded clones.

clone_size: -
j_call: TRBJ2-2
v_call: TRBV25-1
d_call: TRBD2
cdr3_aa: CASSTLAGGPGELFF
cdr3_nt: TGTGCCAGCAGTACCCTAGCGGGTGGGCCCGGGGAGCTGTTTTTT

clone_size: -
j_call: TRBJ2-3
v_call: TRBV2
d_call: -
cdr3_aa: CASSEGQRTAGDTQYF
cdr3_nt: TGTGCCAGCAGTGAAGGGCAGCGGACGGCTGGAGATACGCAGTATTTT

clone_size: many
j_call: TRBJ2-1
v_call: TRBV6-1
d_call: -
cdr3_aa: CASGDNEQFF
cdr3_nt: TGTGCCAGCGGCGACAATGAGCAGTTCTTC

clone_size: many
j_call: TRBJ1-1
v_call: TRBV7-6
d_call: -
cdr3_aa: CASSHPGSNTEAFF
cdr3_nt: TGTGCCAGCAGCCACCCGGGGTCAAACACTGAAGCTTTCTTT

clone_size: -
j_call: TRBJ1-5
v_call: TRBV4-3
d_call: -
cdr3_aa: CASSQAWQTNQPQHF
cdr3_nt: TGCGCCAGCAGCCAAGCGTGGCAGACCAATCAGCCCCAGCATTTT

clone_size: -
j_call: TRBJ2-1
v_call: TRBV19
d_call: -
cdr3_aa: CASSPDTSSYNEQFF
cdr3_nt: TGTGCCAGTAGTCCGGACACGAGCTCCTACAATGAGCAGTTCTTC

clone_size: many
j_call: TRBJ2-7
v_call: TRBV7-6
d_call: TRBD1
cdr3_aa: CASSLYLDRGPYEQYF
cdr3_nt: TGTGCCAGCAGCTTATATTTAGACAGGGGGCCGTACGAGCAGTACTTC

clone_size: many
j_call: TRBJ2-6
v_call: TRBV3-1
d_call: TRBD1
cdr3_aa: CASSQGAGGSGANVLTF
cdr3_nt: TGTGCCAGCAGCCAAGGGGCAGGGGGCTCAGGGGCCAACGTCCTGACTTTC

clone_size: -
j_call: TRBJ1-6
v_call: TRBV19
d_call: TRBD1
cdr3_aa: CASSPGTADNSPLHF
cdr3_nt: TGTGCCAGTAGTCCAGGGACAGCAGATAATTCACCCCTCCACTTT

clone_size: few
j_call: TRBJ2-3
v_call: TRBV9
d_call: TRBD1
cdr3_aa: CASSPFGYRDRGPRNTDTQYF
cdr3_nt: TGTGCCAGCAGCCCCTTTGGGTATAGGGACAGGGGCCCTCGGAACACAGATACGCAGTATTTT

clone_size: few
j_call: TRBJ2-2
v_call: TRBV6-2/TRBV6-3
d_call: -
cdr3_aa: CASSSSGSGAGELFF
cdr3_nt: TGTGCCAGCAGTTCTTCTGGTAGCGGAGCCGGGGAGCTGTTTTTT

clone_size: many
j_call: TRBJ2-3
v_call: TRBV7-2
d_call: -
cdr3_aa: CASSFGWEDTQYF
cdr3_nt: TGTGCCAGCAGCTTCGGCTGGGAAGATACGCAGTATTTT

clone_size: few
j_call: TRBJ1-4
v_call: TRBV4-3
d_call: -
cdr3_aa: CASSQAAGRERAGIEKLFF
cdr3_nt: TGCGCCAGCAGCCAGGCCGCGGGACGAGAGAGGGCCGGGATTGAAAAACTGTTTTTT

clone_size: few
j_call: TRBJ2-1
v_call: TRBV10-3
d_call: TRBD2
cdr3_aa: CAISRTSGSYNEQFF
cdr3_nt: TGTGCCATCAGTCGGACTAGCGGGAGTTACAATGAGCAGTTCTTC